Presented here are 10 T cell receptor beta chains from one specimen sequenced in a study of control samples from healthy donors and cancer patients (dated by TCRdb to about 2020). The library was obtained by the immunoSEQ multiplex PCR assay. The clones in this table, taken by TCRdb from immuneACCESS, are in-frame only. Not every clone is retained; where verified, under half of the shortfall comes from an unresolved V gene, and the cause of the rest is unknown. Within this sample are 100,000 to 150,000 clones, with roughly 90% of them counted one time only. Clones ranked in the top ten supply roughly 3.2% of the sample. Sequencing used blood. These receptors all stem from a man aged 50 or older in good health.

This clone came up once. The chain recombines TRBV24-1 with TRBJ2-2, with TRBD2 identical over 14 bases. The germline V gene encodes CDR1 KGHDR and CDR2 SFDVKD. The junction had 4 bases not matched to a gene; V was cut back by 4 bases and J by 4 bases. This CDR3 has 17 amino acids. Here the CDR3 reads CATSERGLAGGTGELFF. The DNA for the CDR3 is TGTGCCACCAGTGAGAGAGGACTAGCGGGGGGCACCGGGGAGCTGTTTTTT.

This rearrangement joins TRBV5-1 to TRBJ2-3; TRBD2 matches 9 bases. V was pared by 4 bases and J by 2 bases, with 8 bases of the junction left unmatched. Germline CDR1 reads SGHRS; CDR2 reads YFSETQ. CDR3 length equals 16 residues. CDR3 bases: TGCGCCAGCAGCCTTCTAGCGGGGAGCGTCACAGATACGCAGTATTTT. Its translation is CASSLLAGSVTDTQYF.

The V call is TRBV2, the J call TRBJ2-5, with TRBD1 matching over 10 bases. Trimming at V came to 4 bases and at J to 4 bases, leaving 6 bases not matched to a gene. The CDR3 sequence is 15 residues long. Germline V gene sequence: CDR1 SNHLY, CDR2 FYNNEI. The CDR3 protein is CASSARTGGLETQYF. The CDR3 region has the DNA TGTGCCAGCAGTGCCAGGACAGGGGGTTTAGAGACCCAGTACTTC.

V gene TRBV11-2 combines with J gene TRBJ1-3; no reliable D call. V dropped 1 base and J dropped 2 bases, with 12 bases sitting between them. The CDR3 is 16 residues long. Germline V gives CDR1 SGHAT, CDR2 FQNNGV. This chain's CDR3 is CASSLVGSGAGNTIYF. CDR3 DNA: TGTGCCAGCAGCTTAGTAGGATCTGGGGCTGGAAACACCATATATTTT.

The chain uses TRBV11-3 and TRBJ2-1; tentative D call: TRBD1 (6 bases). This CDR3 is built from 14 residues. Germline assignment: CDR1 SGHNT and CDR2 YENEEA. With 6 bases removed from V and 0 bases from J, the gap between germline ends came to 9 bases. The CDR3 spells CASRTGRSYNEQFF. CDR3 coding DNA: TGTGCCAGCAGGACAGGCCGCTCCTACAATGAGCAGTTCTTC.

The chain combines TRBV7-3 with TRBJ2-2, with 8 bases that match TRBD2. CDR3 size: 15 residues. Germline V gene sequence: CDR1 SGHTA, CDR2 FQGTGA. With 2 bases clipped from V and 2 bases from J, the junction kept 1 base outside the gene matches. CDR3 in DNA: TGTGCCAGCAGCTTACGGGGGGGAAACACCGGGGAGCTGTTTTTT. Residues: CASSLRGGNTGELFF.

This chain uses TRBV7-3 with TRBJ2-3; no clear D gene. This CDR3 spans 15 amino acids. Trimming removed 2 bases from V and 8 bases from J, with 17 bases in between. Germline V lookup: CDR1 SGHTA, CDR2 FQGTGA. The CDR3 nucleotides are TGTGCCAGCAGCTTATCTACAAGGATCCTGGGTACGCAGTATTTT. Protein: CASSLSTRILGTQYF.

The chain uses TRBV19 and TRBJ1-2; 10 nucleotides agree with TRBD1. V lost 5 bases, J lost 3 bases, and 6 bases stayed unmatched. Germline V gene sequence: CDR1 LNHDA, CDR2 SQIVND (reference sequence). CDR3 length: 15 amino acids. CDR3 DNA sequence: TGTGCCAGTAGTCTCGGGACAGGGGTTTACTATGGCTACACCTTC. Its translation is CASSLGTGVYYGYTF.

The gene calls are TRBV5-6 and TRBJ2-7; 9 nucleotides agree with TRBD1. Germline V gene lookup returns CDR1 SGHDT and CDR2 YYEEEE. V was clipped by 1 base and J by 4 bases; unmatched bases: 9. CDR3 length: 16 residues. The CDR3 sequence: CASSLSSDRGLYEQYF. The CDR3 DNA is TGTGCCAGCAGCTTGTCGTCGGACAGGGGATTGTACGAGCAGTACTTC. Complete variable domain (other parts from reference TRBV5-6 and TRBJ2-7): DAGVTQSPTHLIKTRGQQVTLRCSPKSGHDTVSWYQQALGQGPQFIFQYYEEEERQRGNFPDRFSGHQFPNYSSELNVNALLLGDSALYLCASSLSSDRGLYEQYFGPGTRLTVT.

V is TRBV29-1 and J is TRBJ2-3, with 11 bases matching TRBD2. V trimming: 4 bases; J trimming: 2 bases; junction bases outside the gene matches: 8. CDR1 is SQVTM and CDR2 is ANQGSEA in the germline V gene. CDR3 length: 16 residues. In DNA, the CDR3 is TGCAGCGTTGTCCCTAGCGGGGGGCCAACCACAGATACGCAGTATTTT. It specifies CSVVPSGGPTTDTQYF.